This record covers a single T cell receptor (beta chain). The source of the sample is a study of blood T cell repertoires in COVID-19. Assay: immunoSEQ multiplex PCR; the TCRdb copy retains only in-frame clones and omits some. The sample contains some 67,000 clones, 85% to 90% of which appear only once. CDR1 is KGHSH and CDR2 is LQKENI in the germline V gene. The J segment lost 3 bases and the V segment lost 0 bases, leaving 10 bases of the junction unmatched. There are 17 residues in the CDR3. The V gene is TRBV18, the J gene TRBJ1-1; 7 positions match TRBD1. Sequencing input: peripheral blood. The sequence derives from a woman aged 55-75 years with acute or convalescent COVID-19. CDR3 nucleotides: TGTGCCAGCTCACCACCGATAAGGGGGCCGGGGGACACTGAAGCTTTCTTT. Translation: CASSPPIRGPGDTEAFF.